This T cell receptor (beta chain) comes out of a study of cytomegalovirus exposure and HLA in healthy donors. Study conclusions and caveats: Among the CMV-associated chains, a few were confirmed in vitro as specific for CMV antigens. In a later analysis, HLA-C alleles had the fewest associated TCRs, DRB1 alleles the most. Later work found most CMV-associated TCR beta chains apparently HLA-restricted. Some public TCRs appeared in many individuals, while most sequences were rare.

Germline V gene lookup returns CDR1 MNHEY and CDR2 SVGAGI. CDR3 size: 15 residues. V gave up 6 bases and J gave up 3 bases; unmatched junction bases: 10. Points on this clone: The antigen is unknown.

Both 60 Vbeta primers and 13 Jbeta primers went into the PCR. The method was immunoSEQ multiplex PCR; TCRdb's version includes in-frame clones alone and lacks a portion of them. Counted here are fewer than 200,000 clones, 75% to 85% occurring once; the ten biggest clones make up 0.5% to 0.8%. The chain recombines TRBV6-5 with TRBJ1-1; 7 bases are shared with TRBD1. The receptor was derived from a boy between 10 and 17 years old in good health and CMV-seronegative. The specimen sequenced was PBMCs. CDR3 nucleotides: TGTGCCAGCAGGCATTGGAGGGGGCGGGACACTGAAGCTTTCTTT. Residues: CASRHWRGRDTEAFF.